The 19 T cell receptor beta chains reported below all come from one sample, sequenced in a study of vaccination effects on CD4 cells after COVID-19. Using viral peptide pools, the ViraFEST assay grew out antigen-specific CD4+ T cells prior to sequencing. Isolation of CD4+ T cells took place after nine to ten days of culture. Nucleocapsid antibody tests were negative, and the vaccine recipients had no prior SARS-CoV-2 infection. TCRdb's table, derived via immunoSEQ multiplex PCR, lists solely in-frame clones and lacks some. This sample has tens of thousands of clones; around 67% occur once, and the top ten carry 20% to 25%. These receptors' antigens are unknown. The specimen was CD4+ T cells from PBMCs cultured with SARS-CoV-2 spike peptides, collected before COVID-19 vaccination. The receptors shown here come from a human donor who received a COVID-19 vaccine.

The chain employs TRBV5-1 and TRBJ2-7; TRBD2 aligns across 8 bases. In germline, CDR1 is SGHRS, CDR2 YFSETQ. V gave up 3 bases and J gave up 6 bases; unmatched junction bases: 8. This CDR3 has 14 residues. The DNA for the CDR3 is TGCGCCAGCAGCTCCCCGGCGGGGGGCGGCGAGCAGTACTTC. It specifies CASSSPAGGGEQYF.

The rearrangement links TRBV5-1 to TRBJ1-6; TRBD1 matches at 9 bases. Germline V gene lookup returns CDR1 SGHRS and CDR2 YFSETQ. The CDR3 extends over 14 amino acids. The trim removed 3 bases at V and 7 bases at J, leaving 2 bases unmatched. CDR3 in amino acids: CASSSQGANSPLHF. CDR3 coding DNA: TGCGCCAGCAGCTCACAGGGGGCCAATTCACCCCTCCACTTT.

V and J are TRBV11-2 and TRBJ2-7; 8 nucleotides align to TRBD1. This CDR3 comprises 16 residues. Germline V gene sequence: CDR1 SGHAT, CDR2 FQNNGV. After removal of 4 bases from V and 0 bases from J, the junction contained 8 bases not matched to a gene. CDR3 sequence reads: CASSSSDRGISYEQYF. The CDR3, as DNA: TGTGCCAGCAGCTCCAGCGACAGGGGTATCTCCTACGAGCAGTACTTC.

This clone came up a few times. The chain employs TRBV4-1 and TRBJ2-7, with D unclear. The V and J ends lost 4 bases and 0 bases respectively, with 19 bases between them. CDR1 MGHRA and CDR2 YSYEKL come from the germline V gene. There are 17 residues in the CDR3. CDR3 region: CASSPVIAVVGSYEQYF. The CDR3 nucleotides read TGCGCCAGCAGCCCCGTTATCGCGGTCGTAGGCTCCTACGAGCAGTACTTC.

Concerning this clone itself: One end of the junction is discordant with germline, which a read error may explain. The chain couples TRBV6-4 to TRBJ1-1; 8 bases align to TRBD1. This CDR3 contains 13 residues. Germline V CDR1 and CDR2: MRHNA, SNTAGT. CDR3 sequence reads: CASSRTGNSEAFF. The CDR3 DNA sequence: TGTGCCAGCAGCAGGACAGGGAACAGTGAAGCTTTCTTT.

The chain employs TRBV19 and TRBJ2-6; a possible D gene is TRBD2 (6 bases). Per germline, CDR1 LNHDA and CDR2 SQIVND (reference sequence). V lost 5 bases, J lost 0 bases, and 17 bases lay in between. This CDR3 comprises 18 residues. CDR3 in amino acids: CASSAAAGFNSGANVLTF. CDR3 in DNA: TGTGCCAGTAGTGCCGCGGCGGGGTTCAACTCTGGGGCCAACGTCCTGACTTTC.

The chain uses TRBV29-1 and TRBJ2-3; maybe TRBD1 (5 bases). The germline V gene has CDR1 SQVTM and CDR2 ANQGSEA. The CDR3 totals 13 residues. Trimming removed 6 bases from V and 2 bases from J, with 12 bases in between. The CDR3 sequence is CSVARAHTDTQYF. In DNA, the CDR3 is TGCAGCGTCGCCAGGGCCCACACAGATACGCAGTATTTT.

The chain links TRBV10-3 to TRBJ2-2; 7 nucleotides line up with TRBD2. The germline gives CDR1 ENHRY, CDR2 SYGVKD. CDR3 length: 18 amino acids. The trim removed 3 bases at V and 3 bases at J, leaving 13 bases unmatched. The chain's CDR3 is CAISDIRGRREHTGELFF. CDR3 bases: TGTGCCATCAGTGATATTAGAGGCCGGCGGGAGCACACCGGGGAGCTGTTTTTT.

The chain uses TRBV5-4 and TRBJ2-3, with a tentative D call TRBD2 (5 bases). The CDR3 has 14 amino acids. Deletions cut 6 bases from V and 2 bases from J, with 13 bases between. Germline V CDR1 and CDR2: SGHNT, YYREEE (reference sequence). CDR3 DNA sequence: TGTGCCAGCAACTCGGACGGGAACACAGATACGCAGTATTTT. It translates to CASNSDGNTDTQYF. Drawing the rest from reference TRBV5-4 and TRBJ2-3, the complete variable domain is ETGVTQSPTHLIKTRGQQVTLRCSSQSGHNTVSWYQQALGQGPQFIFQYYREEENGRGNFPPRFSGLQFPNYSSELNVNALELDDSALYLCASNSDGNTDTQYFGPGTRLTVL.

The rearrangement uses TRBV10-3 and TRBJ2-3, with 14 bases lining up with TRBD2. Germline V gene lookup returns CDR1 ENHRY and CDR2 SYGVKD. With 10 bases clipped from V and 6 bases from J, the junction kept 9 bases outside the gene matches. The CDR3 is 15 residues long. The CDR3 region has the DNA TGTGCCACAGCGGGACTAGCGGGAGTGGCGGATACGCAGTATTTT. It translates to CATAGLAGVADTQYF.

This sequence joins TRBV27 and TRBJ2-7, with TRBD1 identical over 10 bases. Looked up from germline, CDR1 is MNHEY and CDR2 is SMNVEV (reference sequence). J was trimmed by 6 bases and V by 6 bases; bases with no gene match: 5. This CDR3 comprises 13 residues. CDR3 region: CASRPTGGGEQYF. The CDR3 DNA reads TGTGCCAGCAGACCGACAGGGGGCGGCGAGCAGTACTTC.

A single count supports this clone. The chain has TRBV12-3 or TRBV12-4 and TRBJ1-2; D is unclear. CDR3 size: 12 residues. Between the trimmed V and J ends, which lost 11 bases and 4 bases, there was a span of 14 bases. This chain's CDR3 is CASGRTRYGYTF. DNA for the CDR3: TGTGCCTCAGGACGAACCCGCTATGGCTACACCTTC.

A few counts support this clone. This sequence joins TRBV23-1 and TRBJ1-5; D is perhaps TRBD1 (5 bases). TRBV23-1 belongs to the ORF category, with a function that is uncertain. V dropped 2 bases and J dropped 4 bases, with 21 bases sitting between them. The CDR3 has 18 amino acids. CDR3 residues: CASSQHPEGRRTNQPQHF. DNA of the CDR3: TGCGCCAGCAGTCAACACCCCGAGGGGCGGAGAACTAATCAGCCCCAGCATTTT.

This chain links TRBV12-3 or TRBV12-4 with TRBJ1-2, with D possibly matching TRBD1 (5 bases). V gave up 5 bases and J gave up 5 bases, with 12 bases separating them. This CDR3 is 13 amino acids long. Here the CDR3 DNA reads TGTGCCAGCAGTGTCAGAGGGGCTTATGGCTACACCTTC. It codes for CASSVRGAYGYTF.

The V gene is TRBV27, the J gene TRBJ2-7; unclear D gene. V was pared by 6 bases and J by 5 bases, with 17 bases between. There are 14 residues in the CDR3. Germline assignment: CDR1 MNHEY and CDR2 SMNVEV (reference sequence). CDR3 region: CASSTKARLHEQYF. CDR3 sequence (DNA): TGTGCCAGCAGCACCAAAGCACGGCTCCACGAGCAGTACTTC.

The J gene is TRBJ2-1, the V gene TRBV19, with D perhaps TRBD1 or TRBD2 (5 bases each). The CDR3 is 15 amino acids. Trimming cost V 6 bases and J 5 bases, with 17 bases left between them. In germline, CDR1 is LNHDA, CDR2 SQIVND (reference sequence). The CDR3 bases are TGTGCCAGTAGCGCCCTTGGGACGGGAAACAATGAGCAGTTCTTC. Its translation: CASSALGTGNNEQFF.

The chain employs TRBV5-1 and TRBJ2-2, with 9 bases matching TRBD2. J was trimmed by 6 bases and V by 3 bases; bases with no gene match: 6. The CDR3 length is 15 residues. Germline V CDR1 and CDR2: SGHRS, YFSETQ. CDR3 residues: CASSYSGSSAGELFF. The CDR3 bases are TGCGCCAGCAGCTATAGCGGGAGTAGCGCCGGGGAGCTGTTTTTT.

The chain recombines TRBV30 with TRBJ1-6; D uncertain. From germline, CDR1 is GTSNPN and CDR2 SVGIG (reference sequence). The length of the CDR3 is 14 residues. Trimming removed 3 bases from V and 5 bases from J, with 11 bases in between. CDR3 region: CAWRRGQNNSPLHF. Here the CDR3 DNA reads TGTGCCTGGAGGCGCGGGCAGAATAATTCACCCCTCCACTTT.

The J gene is TRBJ1-1, the V gene TRBV5-5; D remains ambiguous. The CDR3 contains 12 residues. CDR1 and CDR2 from the germline V gene are SGHKS and YYEKEE (reference sequence). Trimming removed 2 bases at V and 1 base at J, with 3 bases between. Here the CDR3 reads CASSFGNTEAFF. CDR3 nucleotides: TGTGCCAGCAGCTTTGGGAACACTGAAGCTTTCTTT.